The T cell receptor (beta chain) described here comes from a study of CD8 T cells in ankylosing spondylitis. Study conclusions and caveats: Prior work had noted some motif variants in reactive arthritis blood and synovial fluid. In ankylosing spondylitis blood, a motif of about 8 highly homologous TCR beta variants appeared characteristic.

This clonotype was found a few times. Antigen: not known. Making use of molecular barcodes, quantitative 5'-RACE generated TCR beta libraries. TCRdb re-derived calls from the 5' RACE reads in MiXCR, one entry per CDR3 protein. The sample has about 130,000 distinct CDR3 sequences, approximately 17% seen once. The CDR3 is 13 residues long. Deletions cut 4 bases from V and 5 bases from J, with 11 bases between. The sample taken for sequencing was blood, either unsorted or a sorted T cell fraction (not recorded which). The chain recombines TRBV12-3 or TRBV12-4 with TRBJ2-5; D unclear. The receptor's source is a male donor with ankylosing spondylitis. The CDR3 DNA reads TGTGCCAGCAGTTCGCGCTTAAGGGAGACCCAGTACTTC. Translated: CASSSRLRETQYF.